Listed below are T cell receptor beta chains from one sample, sequenced in a study of cytomegalovirus exposure and HLA in healthy donors. Libraries were prepared by immunoSEQ multiplex PCR; TCRdb keeps only in-frame clonotypes and omits some of them. There are about 130,000 clones in the sample; 80% occur only once, and approximately 4.3% lies in the top ten. The sample consisted of PBMCs. These receptors originate from a young man in good health. The CDR3 runs from the conserved cysteine through the conserved F or W.

v_call	j_call	cdr3_length	cdr3_aa
TRBV19	TRBJ2-7	15	CASSIGGPIPYEQYF
TRBV9	TRBJ1-1	15	CASSVVGGQGTEAFF
TRBV2	TRBJ2-1	10	CARGEGEQFF
TRBV9	TRBJ1-5	14	CASSVDHGNQPQHF
TRBV13	TRBJ2-6	15	CASSLPSSGANVLTF
TRBV9	TRBJ1-4	19	CASSPRGQDALRPREKLFF
TRBV7-9	TRBJ2-1	15	CASINGGQRYNEQFF
TRBV18	TRBJ1-1	13	CASSDRANTEAFF
TRBV7-8	TRBJ1-2	14	CASSVRQGFYGYTF
TRBV11-2	TRBJ2-7	19	CASSPRIQKVGLKAYEQYF
TRBV16	TRBJ2-3	16	CASSQWGPLDGDTQYF
TRBV27	TRBJ2-2	15	CASSLGLANTGELFF
TRBV7-2	TRBJ1-2	11	CASSPSVGYTF
TRBV5-1	TRBJ1-1	14	CASGPGTQGTEAFF
TRBV19	TRBJ1-1	12	CASTYRGTEAFF
TRBV28	TRBJ1-5	16	CASRPAGATRNQPQHF
TRBV5-6	TRBJ1-2	12	CASSDTGFGYTF
TRBV10-3	TRBJ2-3	13	CAISGMQGDTQYF
TRBV4-1	TRBJ2-1	15	CASSQDGTSGWAQFF
TRBV30	TRBJ1-5	12	CAWSAGNQPQHF
TRBV7-2	TRBJ2-1	12	CASSIFYNEQFF
TRBV19	TRBJ2-5	19	CASRRRGLAGELMGETQYF
TRBV16	TRBJ1-2	14	CASSSRGTNYGYTF
TRBV11-3	TRBJ2-3	14	CATQDRSAADTQYF
TRBV12-5	TRBJ1-1	13	CASGLGRGIEAFF
TRBV7-8	TRBJ1-1	14	CASSLENRNTEAFF
TRBV29-1	TRBJ1-5	13	CSVGPGGGQPQHF
TRBV28	TRBJ2-7	15	CASSLGTSGTYEQYF
TRBV7-6	TRBJ2-1	14	CASSFSAVTDEQFF
TRBV27	TRBJ2-3	13	CASTPRGGDTQYF
TRBV29-1	TRBJ2-1	12	CSVEPRGNEQFF
TRBV2	TRBJ1-4	14	CASRGDRGPEKLFF
TRBV7-9	TRBJ1-1	12	CASTQVGGGAFF
TRBV27	TRBJ2-7	13	CASSFKSGYEQYF
TRBV28	TRBJ1-2	13	CASSRGGQRGYTF